This passage covers 26 T cell receptor beta chains from one sample sequenced in a study of T cells in localized non-small cell lung cancer. Libraries were prepared by immunoSEQ multiplex PCR; TCRdb keeps only in-frame clonotypes and omits some of them. The profile covers approximately 1,500 clones, with about 24% appearing a single time and around 18% taken by the ten largest. The specimen comprised normal lung tissue next to the tumor, sampled before any cancer treatment. These receptors all stem from a male donor aged 60 or over with stage II squamous cell lung carcinoma.

This clone was counted a few times. The genes are TRBV11-3 and TRBJ1-5; D is unclear. The CDR3 has 15 amino acids. CDR1 is SGHNT and CDR2 is YENEEA in the germline V gene. Between the trimmed V and J ends, which lost 4 bases and 6 bases, there was a span of 16 bases. CDR3 coding DNA: TGTGCCAGCAGCTCCGGGTCCCAGAGGGCTCAGCCCCAGCATTTT. Protein: CASSSGSQRAQPQHF.

This clone is termed medium-sized (0.01 to 0.1%). V usage is TRBV11-3 and J usage is TRBJ1-4; no clear D gene. The V end lost 5 bases, the J end lost 2 bases, and 12 bases lay between the germline ends. This CDR3 comprises 15 residues. Germline-derived CDR1 and CDR2 are SGHNT and YENEEA. In DNA form, the CDR3 reads TGTGCCAGCAGCCCGGGGTGGAACACTAATGAAAAACTGTTTTTT. This encodes CASSPGWNTNEKLFF. The variable domain in full, with the rest retrieved from reference TRBV11-3 and TRBJ1-4, is EAGVVQSPRYKIIEKKQPVAFWCNPISGHNTLYWYLQNLGQGPELLIRYENEEAVDDSQLPKDRFSAERLKGVDSTLKIQPAELGDSAVYLCASSPGWNTNEKLFFGSGTQLSVL.

The J gene is TRBJ2-7, the V gene TRBV7-8, with no clear D. Trimming took off 8 bases at V and 0 bases at J, with 11 bases between the two ends. Germline V gene sequence: CDR1 SGHVS, CDR2 FQNEAQ. The CDR3 consists of 13 residues. CDR3 sequence: CASAHLSSYEQYF. The DNA for the CDR3 is TGTGCCAGCGCACATTTAAGCTCCTACGAGCAGTACTTC.

The V call is TRBV11-3, the J call TRBJ1-1; 7 positions match TRBD1. This CDR3 comprises 15 residues. CDR1 is SGHNT, CDR2 YENEEA, per germline. The junction had 8 bases not matched to a gene; V was cut back by 5 bases and J by 2 bases. CDR3 sequence: CASSQGGDSNTEAFF. The CDR3 region has the DNA TGTGCCAGCAGCCAGGGGGGGGACTCAAACACTGAAGCTTTCTTT.

There are a few counts of this clone. V is TRBV15 and J is TRBJ1-6, with 12 positions matching TRBD1. The CDR3 runs to 17 residues. Germline V CDR1 and CDR2: LNHNV, YYDKDF (reference sequence). Losses at the gene ends were 0 bases for V and 7 bases for J; bases not matched to a gene: 4. CDR3 nucleotide sequence: TGTGCCACCAGCAGAGAGGGACAGGGGGCAGGAAATTCACCCCTCCACTTT. Translated: CATSREGQGAGNSPLHF.

The CDR3 DNA reads as TGTGCCACCAGCAGAGATCAAGGCCCCAACCTCAACTATGGCTACACCTTC. Translated: CATSRDQGPNLNYGYTF. V gene TRBV15 combines with J gene TRBJ1-2; D is uncertain. Trimming removed 0 bases at V and 2 bases at J, with 16 bases between. This CDR3 is built from 17 residues. Per germline, CDR1 LNHNV and CDR2 YYDKDF (reference sequence).

The rearrangement links TRBV10-1 to TRBJ2-7, with a weak D call TRBD2 (5 bases). Germline CDR1 WNHNN, CDR2 SYGVQD (reference sequence). The CDR3 covers 11 residues. V gave up 9 bases and J gave up 6 bases, with 12 bases separating them. The CDR3 nucleotides are TGCGCCAGTCACGGGGAGCGCGAGCAGTACTTC. Translation: CASHGEREQYF.

By frequency in the sample, this clone is medium-sized. The chain employs TRBV9 and TRBJ2-3; the D gene could be TRBD1 or TRBD2 (5 bases each). The germline V and J ends were trimmed by 3 bases and 4 bases, with 21 bases remaining between them. Germline V CDR1 and CDR2: SGDLS, YYNGEE. The length of the CDR3 is 17 residues. CDR3 residues: CASSEPLEGYMPDTQYF. CDR3 DNA: TGTGCCAGCAGCGAGCCCCTTGAGGGGTACATGCCAGATACGCAGTATTTT.

The chain links TRBV5-1 to TRBJ2-7, with a tentative D call TRBD1 (5 bases). The germline gives CDR1 SGHRS, CDR2 YFSETQ. The V gene lost 0 bases and the J gene lost 4 bases, with 11 bases spanning the gap. This CDR3 spans 14 amino acids. CDR3 region: CASSLVAGWYEQYF. The CDR3 DNA reads TGCGCCAGCAGCTTGGTGGCAGGGTGGTACGAGCAGTACTTC.

Comments on this clone: At one of its ends the junction is not consistent with the germline gene, which may arise from a read error. The J gene is TRBJ2-5, the V gene TRBV7-6; TRBD2 matches at 13 bases. The CDR3 is 16 amino acids. CDR1 and CDR2 from the germline V gene are SGHVS and FNYEAQ. CDR3 region: CASSPEGLAGPETQYF. The CDR3 coding sequence is TGTGCTAGCAGCCCTGAGGGACTAGCGGGGCCAGAGACCCAGTACTTC.

This clone is categorized as medium-sized (0.01 to 0.1%). The gene calls are TRBV6-8 and TRBJ1-5, with TRBD1 as a possible D gene (5 bases). The CDR3 length is 14 residues. V lost 6 bases to trimming and J lost 9 bases, with 18 bases between them. CDR1 and CDR2 (germline): MNHGY, SAAAGT. For the CDR3, the DNA is TGTGCCAGCAGCCTTCTGGGACCAAACTCGCCCCAGCATTTT. It codes for CASSLLGPNSPQHF.

The rearrangement uses TRBV5-1 and TRBJ2-5, with D tentatively TRBD2 (6 bases). This CDR3 is 15 amino acids long. Germline CDR1 SGHRS, CDR2 YFSETQ. Trimming cost V 4 bases and J 2 bases, with 15 bases left between them. The CDR3 region is CASSPPGTFQETQYF. In DNA form, the CDR3 reads TGCGCCAGCAGCCCCCCTGGGACTTTTCAAGAGACCCAGTACTTC.

V and J are TRBV5-1 and TRBJ1-5; D is unclear. CDR1 is SGHRS and CDR2 is YFSETQ in the germline V gene. V shed 1 base and J shed 6 bases, with 11 bases lying between them. This CDR3 contains 14 residues. CDR3 loop: CASSLPPKSQPQHF. The CDR3 region has the DNA TGCGCCAGCAGCTTGCCTCCTAAGAGTCAGCCCCAGCATTTT.

This clone was detected only a few times. The chain uses TRBV30 and TRBJ1-2; no definite D call. The CDR3 is 11 amino acids. CDR1 and CDR2 (germline): GTSNPN, SVGIG (reference sequence). The ends were cut back, 3 bases at V and 8 bases at J, with 10 bases in the middle. The CDR3 loop is CAWRMGRGYTF. DNA for the CDR3: TGTGCCTGGAGAATGGGAAGAGGCTACACCTTC.

The gene calls are TRBV18 and TRBJ2-7, with no clear D. The CDR3 contains 15 residues. V lost 3 bases, J lost 0 bases, and 12 bases lay in between. Germline V gene data show CDR1 as KGHSH and CDR2 as LQKENI. The CDR3 DNA follows: TGTGCCAGCTCACCCCCGATGAGGAGCTCCTACGAGCAGTACTTC. This codes for CASSPPMRSSYEQYF.

The rearrangement uses TRBV9 and TRBJ1-6; tentative D call: TRBD1 (6 bases). This CDR3 has 15 amino acids. The V and J ends lost 1 base and 5 bases respectively, with 10 bases between them. Germline lookup yields CDR1 SGDLS and CDR2 YYNGEE. The DNA for the CDR3 is TGTGCCAGCAGCGTACAGGGGCAGGATAATTCACCCCTCCACTTT. Translation: CASSVQGQDNSPLHF.

Judged by abundance, this clone is hyperexpanded. This sequence joins TRBV19 and TRBJ1-2; 8 positions agree with TRBD1. The V and J ends lost 5 bases and 6 bases, in that order; junction bases with no gene match: 5. The length of the CDR3 is 13 residues. Germline V gene sequence: CDR1 LNHDA, CDR2 SQIVND (reference sequence). Here the CDR3 DNA reads TGTGCCAGTAGTGTGACAGGGGATGATGGCTACACCTTC. Translated: CASSVTGDDGYTF.

The V call is TRBV19, the J call TRBJ2-6, with 10 bases identical to TRBD2. CDR1 LNHDA and CDR2 SQIVND come from the germline V gene (reference sequence). CDR3 length: 17 amino acids. V shed 3 bases, J shed 4 bases, and the junction held 6 bases outside the gene matches. The CDR3 region is CASSILAGESGANVLTF. In DNA, the CDR3 is TGTGCCAGTAGTATTCTAGCGGGAGAATCCGGGGCCAACGTCCTGACTTTC.

Points on this clone: Distinct nucleotide sequences in the sample also encode this CDR3. This chain joins TRBV11-3 and TRBJ2-1; D is unclear. V gave up 6 bases and J gave up 0 bases, with 12 bases separating them. The germline V gene has CDR1 SGHNT and CDR2 YENEEA. CDR3 length: 15 amino acids. CDR3 sequence (DNA): TGTGCCAGCAGGGAGACGGGTACCTCCTACAATGAGCAGTTCTTC. Translated: CASRETGTSYNEQFF.

This clone was counted only a few times. This rearrangement joins TRBV30 to TRBJ2-5; D perhaps matches TRBD2 (7 bases). Per germline, CDR1 GTSNPN and CDR2 SVGIG (reference sequence). Trimming cost V 0 bases and J 2 bases, with 19 bases left between them. The CDR3 extends over 17 amino acids. The CDR3 DNA reads TGTGCCTGGAGTGTCGGGGGCCGCAGGGGAGGGCAAGAGACCCAGTACTTC. Protein: CAWSVGGRRGGQETQYF.

This clone was counted a few times. J is TRBJ2-2 and V is TRBV6-8; no clear D gene. This CDR3 comprises 14 residues. Germline-derived CDR1 and CDR2 are MNHGY and SAAAGT. Trimming took off 5 bases at V and 6 bases at J, with 13 bases between the two ends. The CDR3 protein is CASSVLEEAGELFF. In nucleotides, the CDR3 is TGTGCCAGCAGTGTATTAGAAGAAGCCGGGGAGCTGTTTTTT.

This clone was found a few times. The rearrangement uses TRBV6-8 and TRBJ2-2; the match to TRBD2 covers 11 bases. V dropped 10 bases and J dropped 8; count of bases not matched to a gene: 12. The CDR3 covers 15 residues. Germline V gives CDR1 MNHGY, CDR2 SAAAGT. CDR3 nucleotides: TGTGCCATCCAGGGGACTAGCGGAGGAGGGGGGGAGCTGTTTTTT. It codes for CAIQGTSGGGGELFF.

This clone is classed as medium-sized. This rearrangement joins TRBV11-3 to TRBJ1-2; weak D call: TRBD1 (5 bases). The germline gives CDR1 SGHNT, CDR2 YENEEA. The CDR3 extends over 15 amino acids. The ends were cut back, 1 base at V and 1 base at J, with 10 bases in the middle. The CDR3 DNA reads TGTGCCAGCAGCTTAGGCCACAGGAGTAACTATGGCTACACCTTC. Its translation is CASSLGHRSNYGYTF.

This clone showed up just a few times. V and J are TRBV19 and TRBJ1-4, with D unresolved. Trimming pared 9 bases from V and 7 bases from J, leaving 21 bases between. CDR3 size: 15 residues. Germline V gives CDR1 LNHDA, CDR2 SQIVND (reference sequence). CDR3 bases: TGTGCCAGCCTACCCAGCCAGACATCACGTGAAAAACTGTTTTTT. Translating it yields CASLPSQTSREKLFF.

The chain carries TRBV7-7 and TRBJ1-3; the match to TRBD1 covers 8 bases. This CDR3 contains 17 residues. V shed 5 bases and J 4 bases; nucleotides not matched to a gene: 13. Per the germline V gene, CDR1 is SSHAT and CDR2 is FNYEAQ (reference sequence). As DNA, the CDR3 is TGTGCCAGCAGCCTCGGAACGGTGACAGGGGAAGGAAACACCATATATTTT. This gives the protein CASSLGTVTGEGNTIYF.

In this sample, this clone turned up a few times. This rearrangement joins TRBV6-7 to TRBJ2-7; no firm D call. TRBV6-7 is marked as an open reading frame, function uncertain. This CDR3 comprises 11 residues. Trimming cost V 5 bases and J 7 bases, with 9 bases left between them. The CDR3 region has the DNA TGTGCCAGCAGTCGACACGATGAGCAGTACTTC. Translation: CASSRHDEQYF.